Listed below are T cell receptor beta chains from one sample, sequenced in a study of blood T cell repertoires in COVID-19. Generated by immunoSEQ multiplex PCR, the TCRdb table keeps only in-frame clones and is missing some. The table lists some 330,000 clones, around 87% of them singletons. Sequenced material: PBMCs or T cells enriched from blood (not recorded which). These receptors were taken from a man aged 35-49 years in a cohort exposed to, infected with or recovered from COVID-19 (not recorded which). Both conserved end residues are part of each CDR3. A D gene is named only where the DNA matches it firmly. Size values are once, few and many counts, or a class for expanded clones, and some rows have none.

d_call j_call v_call clone_size cdr3_nt cdr3_aa
TRBD2 TRBJ2-1 TRBV7-2 - TGTGCCAGCAGCTTAGGGTTTCAAGCGGGAGGGCTAAATGAGCAGTTCTTC CASSLGFQAGGLNEQFF
TRBD1 TRBJ1-2 TRBV27 - TGTGCCAGCAGTTTTCCGGGACAGGGCTACACCTTC CASSFPGQGYTF
- TRBJ1-4 TRBV28 - TGTGCCAGCAGTTTAGGGGGGGCCTCGGTCAATGAAAAACTGTTTTTT CASSLGGASVNEKLFF
- TRBJ1-6 TRBV7-2 - TGTGCCAGCAGCTTTAGTGGAGATTCACCCCTCCACTTT CASSFSGDSPLHF
- TRBJ1-6 TRBV3-1/TRBV3-2 - TGTGCCAGCAGCCAAGAGAGGAGCTCACCCCTCCACTTT CASSQERSSPLHF
TRBD1 TRBJ1-5 TRBV18 - TGTGCCAGCTCACCAGGGCAGGGGGCACAGCCCCAGCATTTT CASSPGQGAQPQHF
- TRBJ1-6 TRBV6-1 once TGTGCCAGCAGTGAAGCGCTAGCTATTAATTCACCCCTCCACTTT CASSEALAINSPLHF
TRBD2 TRBJ2-3 TRBV2 - TGTGCCAGCAAAGGGGGGAGCGGGAGGTCGGTAGATACGCAGTATTTT CASKGGSGRSVDTQYF
TRBD2 TRBJ2-7 TRBV27 - TGTGCCAGCGCAAGAGCGGGAGTGACCTACGAGCAGTACTTC CASARAGVTYEQYF
- TRBJ2-2 TRBV2 - TGTGCCAGCAGCATTCAGGGTACCGGGGAGCTGTTTTTT CASSIQGTGELFF
TRBD1 TRBJ1-5 TRBV6-5 - TGTGCCAGCAAGGGGACAGGGGAAAATCAGCCCCAGCATTTT CASKGTGENQPQHF
- TRBJ2-1 TRBV6-5 - TGTGCCAGCAGAGACAGGCAACTTAACAATGAGCAGTTCTTC CASRDRQLNNEQFF
- TRBJ1-1 TRBV7-9 - TGTGCCAGCAGCTTTCGGAACACTGAAGCTTTCTTT CASSFRNTEAFF
- TRBJ2-7 TRBV6-1 - TGTGCCAGCAGTGAAGATGCGGGAAGCTCCTACGAGCAGTACTTC CASSEDAGSSYEQYF
- TRBJ1-1 TRBV5-1 - TGCGCCAGCAGCTTTGACACCGGCACTGAAGCTTTCTTT CASSFDTGTEAFF
TRBD1 TRBJ1-6 TRBV5-8 once TGTGCCAGCAGCTTCAGGGGGGACAATTCACCCCTCCACTTT CASSFRGDNSPLHF
- TRBJ2-1 TRBV3-1/TRBV3-2 - TGTGCCAGCAGTCAACCTGATCGTGGGGCCAATGAGCAGTTCTTC CASSQPDRGANEQFF
TRBD1 TRBJ1-4 TRBV23-1 - TGCGCCAGCAGAAACAGGGGCCGAGAAAAACTGTTTTTT CASRNRGREKLFF
- TRBJ2-7 TRBV6-5 - TGTGCCAGCAGTTACGACGGAGCTCCCTCCTACGAGCAGTACTTC CASSYDGAPSYEQYF
TRBD1 TRBJ1-4 TRBV3-1/TRBV3-2 - TGTGCCAGCAGCCGGCGTTGGGGGGGACAGGGGCCAACCGGCGAAAAACTGTTTTTT CASSRRWGGQGPTGEKLFF
TRBD1 TRBJ2-4 TRBV27 - TGTGCCAGCAGACCCGGGACAGGGATTTGGGATGACAAAAACATTCAGTACTTC CASRPGTGIWDDKNIQYF
TRBD1 TRBJ2-5 TRBV19 - TGTGCCAGTAGTATCGTAAACAGGGGGCCCCAAGAGACCCAGTACTTC CASSIVNRGPQETQYF
- TRBJ1-6 TRBV7-9 - TGTGCCAGCAGCAGCCGGGTCTATAATTCACCCCTCCACTTT CASSSRVYNSPLHF
- TRBJ2-5 TRBV5-1 - TGCGCCAGCAGCTTGGATCTTAGCGTTCAAGAGACCCAGTACTTC CASSLDLSVQETQYF
- TRBJ1-5 TRBV28 few TGTGCCAGCAGGATGTCGGTAGGCAATCAGCCCCAGCATTTT CASRMSVGNQPQHF
- TRBJ1-2 TRBV29-1 - TGCAGCGTTGAACTTTCAGGGGTGGGCTATGGCTACACCTTC CSVELSGVGYGYTF
- TRBJ1-5 TRBV7-8 - TGTGCCAGCAGCTTAAGGGGCGCGGTTGTACAGCCCCAGCATTTT CASSLRGAVVQPQHF
TRBD1 TRBJ2-7 TRBV2 - TGTGCCAGCAAAAGTTTCGACAGGGGGACGGGTGAGCAGTACTTC CASKSFDRGTGEQYF
- TRBJ2-5 TRBV10-3 - TGTGCCATCAGTAACCTTTCGGGACACGAAGAGACCCAGTACTTC CAISNLSGHEETQYF
TRBD1 TRBJ1-1 TRBV7-9 - TGTGCCAGCAGCCGGGATAAGACAGGGCTTTATATGGACACTGAAGCTTTCTTT CASSRDKTGLYMDTEAFF
- TRBJ2-2 TRBV3-1/TRBV3-2 - TGTGCCAGCAGCGCGGGGGCATGGACCGGGGAGCTGTTTTTT CASSAGAWTGELFF
- TRBJ2-7 TRBV28 - TGTGCCAGCAGCCCCCCTCGGAGGGGTTCCTACGAGCAGTACTTC CASSPPRRGSYEQYF
TRBD2 TRBJ2-7 TRBV6-2/TRBV6-3 - TGTGCCAGCAGTCTCACCGGGACTAGCGGCTCCTACGAGCAGTACTTC CASSLTGTSGSYEQYF
TRBD2 TRBJ2-1 TRBV9 - TGTGCCAGCAGCGTAGACGGTGCGGGAGGCCTCTCCTACAATGAGCAGTTCTTC CASSVDGAGGLSYNEQFF
- TRBJ1-2 TRBV11-2 - TGTGCCAGCAGCTTAGATAGGGGGATCTACACCTTC CASSLDRGIYTF
- TRBJ1-2 TRBV5-1 - TGCGCCAGCAACAATGCCGGGACACTTTATGGCTACACCTTC CASNNAGTLYGYTF
TRBD1 TRBJ1-3 TRBV5-1 - TGCGCCAGCAGCTTGCAGGGGGGCTCTGGAAACACCATATATTTT CASSLQGGSGNTIYF
- TRBJ1-1 TRBV6-5 few TGTGCCAGCAGTTACTGGCAGAACACTGAAGCTTTCTTT CASSYWQNTEAFF
- TRBJ1-6 TRBV30 - TGTGCCTGGACAAACTGGCGGGGGGGCGCGATCTATAATTCACCCCTCCACTTT CAWTNWRGGAIYNSPLHF
TRBD2 TRBJ2-1 TRBV6-4 - TGTGCCAGCAGTGAAGAAGCGGGGTCTTTGAATGAGCAGTTCTTC CASSEEAGSLNEQFF
TRBD2 TRBJ2-4 TRBV4-1 - TGCGCCAGCAGCCAAGGCTACAGCGGGAGGGCCAAAAACATTCAGTACTTC CASSQGYSGRAKNIQYF